This T cell receptor (beta chain) was recorded in a study of cytomegalovirus exposure and HLA in healthy donors (dated by TCRdb to the late 2010s). For the study in its entirety: An earlier analysis of several hundred of the donors reported 250 to 350 Gb of sequence data and 117 million unique TCR beta sequences from about 179 million T cells. Roughly 5 DR-DQ haplotypes were handled as single units for association and clustering, since linkage in the cohort was strong. A separate validation cohort of approximately 120 different subjects was used in addition to the approximately 640-subject first cohort. To study patterns of TCR occurrence, a later analysis re-analyzed previously published TCR beta repertoires from 666 donors and added high-resolution HLA genotyping. The study aimed to test whether signatures of past pathogen exposure could be identified by cataloging public T cell receptors. In a later genetic analysis, genome-wide SNP genotypes for about 55% of the roughly 670 donors were used, and that subset was treated as a discovery cohort. Of the 398 genotyped donors, roughly 76% were placed in the genetic ancestry cluster associated with self-reported Caucasian donors. HLA typing covered class I and class II loci at four-digit resolution. Typing coverage varied by locus: about 629-630 donors for A, B, C, DRB1 and DQB1; roughly 560 for DQA1; some 610 for DPA1; approximately 450 for DPB1. Across some 400 genotyped donors of the cohort, an average of approximately 240,000 unique TCR beta nucleotide sequences per donor were sequenced, and 15% to 20% of those sequences were non-productive. To predict cytomegalovirus infection status, the study brought together high-throughput TCR immunosequencing, statistical association of individual TCRs with disease status, and machine learning. All discovery cohort repertoires had been generated on a single sequencing platform. The study profiled the T cell repertoires of 500 to 800 subjects by immunosequencing and related them to cytomegalovirus serostatus. Alongside the repertoire data, information on donor age, sex, ethnicity and CMV serostatus was compiled. An early release that covered some 630 HLA-typed donors contained approximately 290 gigabases of sequencing data and 75 million to 100 million unique TCR sequences. Rather than drawing on any new phenotypic data, the later analysis identified candidate immune exposures from TCR beta sequences and the way those sequences occurred across donors. An earlier analysis of around 540 of the donors applied high-throughput TCR beta sequencing to assess whether each TCR beta V gene segment acted as functional or pseudogenic. Study-level results and caveats: Broadly in line with IMGT annotations, most TCR beta V segments showed up in productive rearrangements about 87% or about 30% of the time in an earlier analysis of under 700 of the donors. The cohort was sequenced for TCR beta chains only, and without alpha or paired-chain data the features that could be detected were limited. The study gave a list of about 160 TCR beta chains associated with cytomegalovirus. Correlated functional status among segregating V segments might reflect linkage disequilibrium, but an unknown experimental factor could not be ruled out. The sequencing pipeline was judged likely to have produced a cluster of highly shared sequence variants as a technical artifact. A further reported finding was that TCR beta sequences accurately predicted the HLA-A and HLA-B alleles for most subjects in the first cohort. A later genetic analysis reported fewer N-insertions in productive TCRs among donors in an Asian-associated ancestry cluster than the roughly 720-donor mean. At a false discovery rate of 0.05, a later analysis linked fewer than 20,000 TCR beta sequences to specific HLA alleles. When HLA alleles, especially DR and DQ, strongly co-occurred, attributing TCR associations to individual alleles was difficult. Presence/absence analyses assumed roughly uniform sequencing depth across donors, an assumption that may not hold. Compared with equally common non-associated chains, HLA-associated TCR beta chains in a later analysis were more clonally expanded and had lower generation probabilities. According to a later analysis, parvovirus B19, influenza, CMV and Epstein-Barr virus appeared linked to several top co-occurrence clusters. Across donors, most TCR sequences were observed very rarely, whereas some public TCRs were present in many individuals. The earlier analysis of a few hundred of the donors excluded 15 to 20 rarely observed V segments, including chromosome 9 orphons, because counts were too low. Some IMGT-functional V segments, including TRBV6-2 and TRBV6-3, could not be distinguished by the 87-base-pair reads and were therefore excluded. Immune exposure information for the cohort was limited to CMV serostatus. According to a later analysis, most CMV-associated TCR beta chains appeared to be HLA-restricted, and the HLA associations seemed to be driven largely by CMV exposure. In both the original and validation cohorts, the classifier was reported to diagnose cytomegalovirus status with high specificity and sensitivity. In a later analysis, the rate of TCR association differed among HLA loci, with DRB1 alleles having the most associated TCRs and HLA-C alleles having the fewest. In a later genetic analysis, a missense DCLRE1C variant was associated with V-gene and J-gene trimming of TCR beta chains, and the association was replicated in an independent cohort. The authors suggested that the approach could potentially be extended to other disease states and immunological phenotypes. In vitro tests confirmed that a few of the cytomegalovirus-associated TCR beta chains recognize cytomegalovirus antigens. Because HLA typing was missing for some donors at each locus, association tests included only the typed subset.

Of note for this clone: Its recognized antigen is unknown. Base qualities are not provided; no much larger clone lies one nucleotide away.

The cohort was made up of roughly 670 healthy bone marrow donors. All cohort members were sampled while nominally healthy, although unrecorded immune exposures were likely present. The donor tested CMV seronegative, placing the donor among the 350 or so seronegative members of the cohort. A peripheral blood sample was provided by each donor, and peripheral blood mononuclear cells were used for TCR beta sequencing. The Qiagen DNeasy Blood Extraction Kit was used to extract genomic DNA from the blood cell samples. Looking up the germline V gene (reference sequence) yields CDR1 SGHKS and CDR2 YYEKEE. The V and J ends are trimmed by 0 bases and 4 bases, leaving 12 bases between them. Including cysteine and phenylalanine, the CDR3 has 15 amino acids. Only CDR3 DNA is held: 45 bases, read in frame from base 1. Libraries came from the immunoSEQ multiplex PCR assay. For the multiplex PCR, a mixture combining 60 forward primers for TCR Vbeta segments and 13 reverse primers for TCR Jbeta segments was used. Amplification of the CDR3 region of rearranged TCR beta genes was performed with a multiplex PCR assay on genomic DNA. The amplified TCR beta libraries were sequenced on the Illumina HiSeq System as 87-base-pair reads. As for the original processing: Across the 600 to 700 repertoires, a later analysis counted roughly 84 million unique TCR beta chains, some 11 million of which were shared by at least two donors. A nearest-neighbor algorithm error-corrected the raw reads and collapsed the reads into unique sequences, merging closely related sequences to remove PCR and sequencing errors. V, D and J gene segments were assigned by aligning CDR3 sequences to IMGT reference sequences. Each retained sequence needed at least a six-nucleotide match to both a V gene segment and a J gene segment. A rearrangement was called productive if the CDR3 had no stop codons and remained in frame with V and J, and every other rearrangement was called non-productive. CDR3 was defined by IMGT convention, running from the second conserved V-encoded cysteine to the conserved J-encoded phenylalanine. Sequences without an unambiguous match to a single V gene segment were excluded from the earlier analysis of 500 to 700 of the donors. In an earlier analysis of approximately 550 of the donors, V segments were called functional above 56.7% productive rearrangements and were called segregating when the between-donor standard deviation exceeded 5%. A statistical classification framework was built to diagnose cytomegalovirus status from the catalog of TCR beta chain sequences. In a later analysis, TCR nucleotide sequences were compared against IMGT/GENE-DB human TR gene sequences so that V and J genes could be assigned. In a later analysis, CDR3 sequences and most-parsimonious VDJ recombination scenarios were assigned using the TCRdist pipeline. In a later analysis, every TCR beta chain was defined by the combination of its CDR3 amino acid sequence and its V-gene family, and reads without a unique V-gene family were dropped. A later analysis removed 500 to 650 highly shared, low-generation-probability nucleotide sequences to deal with suspected cross-contamination and a sequencing artifact. For each public chain, a later analysis derived a clonal expansion index from normalized ranks of inferred template counts within each repertoire. A later analysis computed generation probabilities with a VDJ recombination model fitted to out-of-frame rearrangements, and checked the results against IGoR. In a later analysis, TCR-TCR, TCR-HLA and TCR-CMV co-occurrence was scored with hypergeometric tests, and a repertoire-size bias correction was applied to TCR pairs. In a later analysis, false discovery rates were estimated by permuting HLA or CMV assignments 20 times. In a later analysis, co-occurring TCRs were grouped with DBSCAN, and TCRdist sequence similarity was added when clustering was performed within HLA-allele-positive subsets. Repertoires with fewer than 30,000 or more than 120,000 public chains, plus five repertoires with anomalous nucleotide sharing, were excluded from co-occurrence clustering. TCRdb mirrors the immuneACCESS table, restricted to in-frame sequences. Some clones are absent from its copies; in checked studies, under half trace to an unresolved V gene, and the reason for the others is unknown. V, J and clone size derive from that table, while D and trimming were established from the DNA sequence. For this sample there are roughly 230,000 clones; about 93% appear just once. About 1.8% of the sample rests with the top ten.

This TCR derives from a girl aged 2-15 years in good health and CMV-seronegative. The V gene is TRBV5-5 and the J gene is TRBJ2-3; the D gene is perhaps TRBD2, on 5 matching bases. The material sequenced was PBMCs. The CDR3 region reads CASSLAGVASDTQYF. The base sequence is TGTGCCAGCAGCTTGGCCGGGGTAGCGTCAGATACGCAGTATTTT. Outside the CDR3, residues come from the reference TRBV5-5 and TRBJ2-3 proteins, so the full variable domain is: DAGVTQSPTHLIKTRGQQVTLRCSPISGHKSVSWYQQVLGQGPQFIFQYYEKEERGRGNFPDRFSARQFPNYSSELNVNALLLGDSALYLCASSLAGVASDTQYFGPGTRLTVL.